These 9 T cell receptor beta chains came from one sample sequenced in a study of regulatory T cells in long-lasting Graves disease. Both iRepertoire HTBI primers and Arm-PCR of CDR3 regions were used to build the TCR beta libraries. TCRdb ran MiXCR on the multiplex PCR reads and lists one entry per CDR3 protein. The sample includes 500,000 or so distinct CDR3 sequences, around 15% of them seen just once. The time point denotes: newly diagnosed GD, antithyroid drugs for less than 3 months. RNA isolated from PBMCs was used to make the TCR library. The same data also contributed to another study, on T cells in Graves' hyperthyroidism and ophthalmopathy.

Source: peripheral blood mononuclear cells (PBMCs), taken at new diagnosis, from a patient treated with antithyroid drugs. These receptor sequences come from a woman in her fifties or sixties with Graves disease.

In DNA form, the CDR3 reads TGTGCCACCATGCCGGGACAGGGTTACACCGGGGAGCTGTTTTTT. It translates to CATMPGQGYTGELFF. The chain couples TRBV24-1 to TRBJ2-2, with 9 bases matching TRBD1. The J segment lost 3 bases and the V segment lost 8 bases, leaving 6 bases of the junction unmatched. This CDR3 region has 15 residues. Germline V CDR1 and CDR2: KGHDR, SFDVKD.

This clonotype was seen repeatedly, ten times or more. The chain combines TRBV28 with TRBJ2-1, with a possible D match to TRBD1 (5 bases). The ends were cut back, 3 bases at V and 7 bases at J, with 10 bases in the middle. The germline V gene encodes CDR1 MDHEN and CDR2 SYDVKM. This CDR3 has 13 amino acids. The DNA of the CDR3 is TGTGCCAGCAGTTTTCAGGGCATGAATGAGCAGTTCTTC. This gives the protein CASSFQGMNEQFF.

This clonotype has a count of ten or more. The rearrangement links TRBV5-1 to TRBJ2-3, with 11 bases matching TRBD2. The length of the CDR3 is 16 residues. From germline, CDR1 is SGHRS and CDR2 YFSETQ. V dropped 4 bases and J dropped 6; count of bases not matched to a gene: 10. CDR3 loop: CASSSALAGGPDTQYF. CDR3 nucleotides: TGCGCCAGCAGCAGTGCGTTAGCGGGAGGGCCGGATACGCAGTATTTT.

The chain has TRBV19 and TRBJ1-5, with D possibly TRBD1 on 6 matching bases. Germline CDR1 and CDR2: LNHDA and SQIVND (reference sequence). The CDR3 runs to 15 residues. Trimming shortened V by 5 bases and J by 3 bases, and 14 bases separated the two germline ends. CDR3: CASSLLGADNQPQHF. The CDR3 DNA reads TGTGCCAGTAGTTTGCTGGGGGCCGACAATCAGCCCCAGCATTTT.

In this sample, this clonotype turned up a few times. The chain links TRBV12-3 or TRBV12-4 to TRBJ2-2, with 8 bases aligning to TRBD2. The CDR3 loop spans 15 amino acids. Trimming took 6 bases from V and 6 from J; bases not matched to a gene: 9. For the CDR3, the DNA is TGTGCCAGCAGGGGCACCGGGACTAGTCCCGGGGAGCTGTTTTTT. Its translation is CASRGTGTSPGELFF.

Notes on this clonotype: A far larger clone is off by one base, so a read error is likely. This chain connects TRBV6-2 or TRBV6-3 to TRBJ2-1, with a weak D call TRBD1 (5 bases). The germline gives CDR1 MNHEY, CDR2 SVGEGT. The CDR3 is 14 residues long. Here the CDR3 DNA reads TGTGCCAGCAGTTACTCCAGGGCTTACAATGAGCAGCTCTTC. This gives the protein CASSYSRAYNEQLF.

The genes are TRBV12-3 or TRBV12-4 and TRBJ1-3; maybe TRBD1 (6 bases). Trimming stripped 8 bases from V and 4 bases from J, with 12 bases between. The CDR3 loop spans 13 amino acids. CDR3 sequence: CASGRTAGNTIYF. In DNA form, the CDR3 reads TGTGCCAGCGGTCGGACAGCCGGAAACACCATATATTTT.

This clonotype has just a few counts. This chain connects TRBV28 to TRBJ2-7; 11 bases are shared with TRBD2. The germline gives CDR1 MDHEN, CDR2 SYDVKM. The CDR3 extends over 14 amino acids. V lost 6 bases, J lost 6 bases, and 7 bases stayed unmatched. DNA for the CDR3: TGTGCCAGCAGCAGACTAGCGGGATGGGGCGAGCAGTACTTC. Protein product: CASSRLAGWGEQYF.

In this sample, this clonotype turned up many times. The chain recombines TRBV2 with TRBJ2-1; 9 nucleotides line up with TRBD2. V gave up 2 bases and J gave up 4 bases; unmatched junction bases: 3. The length of the CDR3 is 15 residues. Germline V lookup: CDR1 SNHLY, CDR2 FYNNEI. CDR3 sequence reads: CASSESAGGYNEQFF. Written as DNA, the CDR3 is TGTGCCAGCAGTGAATCGGCGGGAGGGTACAATGAGCAGTTCTTC.